This TCR beta chain was sequenced in a study of blood T cell repertoires in COVID-19. Study context: The origin of the acute and convalescent COVID-19 samples was the United States, Italy and Spain. PBMCs, B-cell-depleted T cells, or T cells were the source of the cDNA or gDNA that made up the material.

How the authors handled the data: Using reference gene primer amplification, nucleated cell counts were estimated. Data came from immunoSEQ multiplex PCR; TCRdb stores just in-frame clones and leaves some out. That table furnishes V, J and clone size, whereas the DNA furnished D and trimming. The sample comprises roughly 200,000 clones, more than 75% of which are singletons, and 5% to 6.5% rests with the top ten. The ends were cut back, 7 bases at V and 6 bases at J, with 10 bases in the middle. The germline V gene encodes CDR1 MNHEY and CDR2 SVGAGI. The CDR3 is 12 amino acids. The sequencing sample was made of peripheral blood. The source is a man aged 35 to 55 with active or convalescent COVID-19. The chain uses TRBV6-5 and TRBJ1-5; D might be TRBD1 (6 bases). The CDR3: CASMTGFQPQHF. In nucleotides, the CDR3 is TGTGCCAGCATGACAGGATTTCAGCCCCAGCATTTT.